The rows below give T cell receptor beta chains drawn from one sample of a study of cytomegalovirus exposure and HLA in healthy donors. Assay used: immunoSEQ multiplex PCR; TCRdb lists only in-frame clones, some missing. The sample yields tens of thousands of clones, around 74% seen once. Sequenced input: PBMCs. All receptors come from a woman between 45 and 60 years old in good health and CMV-seropositive. Both conserved end residues are part of each CDR3. D genes are given only for firm matches. A row's size may be missing; if present it is once, few, many or a size class.

j_call: TRBJ2-3; d_call: .; v_call: TRBV2; clone_size: few; cdr3_nt: TGTGCCAGCCTAAACAGCGGATTCACAGATACGCAGTATTTT; cdr3_aa: CASLNSGFTDTQYF
j_call: TRBJ2-1; d_call: TRBD2; v_call: TRBV4-1; clone_size: .; cdr3_nt: TGCGCCAGCAGCCAAGAGGGACTAGCGGGATCTCGTCCGCAGTTCTTC; cdr3_aa: CASSQEGLAGSRPQFF
j_call: TRBJ2-5; d_call: TRBD2; v_call: TRBV19; clone_size: .; cdr3_nt: TGTGCCAGTAGCGCGGGAGTTCGGGAGACCCAGTACTTC; cdr3_aa: CASSAGVRETQYF
j_call: TRBJ2-7; d_call: .; v_call: TRBV9; clone_size: .; cdr3_nt: TGTGCCAGCATCGGGAGACTCTCCTACGAGCAGTACTTC; cdr3_aa: CASIGRLSYEQYF
j_call: TRBJ2-3; d_call: TRBD1; v_call: TRBV19; clone_size: .; cdr3_nt: TGTCGGACAGGCAACACAGATACGCAGTATTTT; cdr3_aa: CRTGNTDTQYF
j_call: TRBJ1-2; d_call: TRBD1; v_call: TRBV9; clone_size: .; cdr3_nt: TGTGCCAGCAGCGTGGGACAGTCCTATGGCTACACCTTC; cdr3_aa: CASSVGQSYGYTF
j_call: TRBJ1-2; d_call: TRBD1; v_call: TRBV28; clone_size: .; cdr3_nt: TGTGCCAGCAGTTCCCCAAGGACAGGAAGGCCTGGCTACACCTTC; cdr3_aa: CASSSPRTGRPGYTF
j_call: TRBJ2-7; d_call: TRBD2; v_call: TRBV2; clone_size: .; cdr3_nt: TGTGCCAGCAAGACTAGCGGGAGCTCTACCTACGAGCAGTACTTC; cdr3_aa: CASKTSGSSTYEQYF
j_call: TRBJ2-7; d_call: TRBD2; v_call: TRBV9; clone_size: once; cdr3_nt: TGTGCCAGCAGCGTAGCTAGCGGCCGTTACGAGCAGTACTTC; cdr3_aa: CASSVASGRYEQYF
j_call: TRBJ1-4; d_call: TRBD1; v_call: TRBV7-9; clone_size: many; cdr3_nt: TGTGCCAGCAGCCCCACATCACAGGGGGCGAGGGAAAAACTGTTTTTT; cdr3_aa: CASSPTSQGAREKLFF
j_call: TRBJ1-5; d_call: .; v_call: TRBV27; clone_size: .; cdr3_nt: TGTGCCAGCAGCCGAGGACAGATCAATCAGCCCCAGCATTTT; cdr3_aa: CASSRGQINQPQHF
j_call: TRBJ1-1; d_call: .; v_call: TRBV30; clone_size: .; cdr3_nt: TGTGCCTGGAGTATAGGAGCGGGCACTGAAGCTTTCTTT; cdr3_aa: CAWSIGAGTEAFF
j_call: TRBJ1-1; d_call: .; v_call: TRBV7-9; clone_size: few; cdr3_nt: TGTGCCAGCAGCCCCCGGACAGTGAAGAACACTGAAGCTTTCTTT; cdr3_aa: CASSPRTVKNTEAFF
j_call: TRBJ2-3; d_call: .; v_call: TRBV29-1; clone_size: .; cdr3_nt: TGCAGCGTATCAGGGGCCGCAGATACGCAGTATTTT; cdr3_aa: CSVSGAADTQYF
j_call: TRBJ2-2; d_call: .; v_call: TRBV25-1; clone_size: .; cdr3_nt: TGTGCCAGCAGTGAAACCGGGTATGGCGGGGAGCTGTTTTTT; cdr3_aa: CASSETGYGGELFF
j_call: TRBJ2-2; d_call: .; v_call: TRBV6-1; clone_size: once; cdr3_nt: TGTGCCAGCAGTGAAGGGACATCGGACACCGGGGAGCTGTTTTTT; cdr3_aa: CASSEGTSDTGELFF
j_call: TRBJ2-5; d_call: TRBD2; v_call: TRBV29-1; clone_size: .; cdr3_nt: TGCAGCGTTGTGGGGGGGAGTCAAGAGACCCAGTACTTC; cdr3_aa: CSVVGGSQETQYF
j_call: TRBJ2-7; d_call: TRBD1; v_call: TRBV30; clone_size: .; cdr3_nt: TGTGCCTGGAGTCACACAGGGGGCGAGCAGTACTTC; cdr3_aa: CAWSHTGGEQYF
j_call: TRBJ1-4; d_call: TRBD1; v_call: TRBV7-9; clone_size: .; cdr3_nt: TGTGCCAGCAGCTCCACCGACAGGGGATATGAAAAACTGTTTTTT; cdr3_aa: CASSSTDRGYEKLFF
j_call: TRBJ1-1; d_call: TRBD1; v_call: TRBV9; clone_size: once; cdr3_nt: TGTGCCAGCAGCCCGACCGGGCAGGGGGGAGCTTTCTTT; cdr3_aa: CASSPTGQGGAFF
j_call: TRBJ2-1; d_call: .; v_call: TRBV2; clone_size: few; cdr3_nt: TGTGCCAGCAGTGAAATGGGCAGGGGAGGGGTGAGTGAGCAGTTCTTC; cdr3_aa: CASSEMGRGGVSEQFF
j_call: TRBJ1-4; d_call: TRBD1; v_call: TRBV7-9; clone_size: .; cdr3_nt: TGTGCCACCCGGGACAGGGGTAATGAAAAACTGTTTTTT; cdr3_aa: CATRDRGNEKLFF
j_call: TRBJ2-2; d_call: .; v_call: TRBV19; clone_size: few; cdr3_nt: TGTGCCAGTAGTATGTGGCAGGGCAGTTTTGCCGGGGAGCTGTTTTTT; cdr3_aa: CASSMWQGSFAGELFF
j_call: TRBJ1-1; d_call: .; v_call: TRBV27; clone_size: .; cdr3_nt: TGTGCCAGCATGACTCGGACTGAAGCTTTCTTT; cdr3_aa: CASMTRTEAFF
j_call: TRBJ1-1; d_call: .; v_call: TRBV30; clone_size: .; cdr3_nt: TGTGCCTGTGTACGGGACTTTTTGAACACTGAAGCTTTCTTT; cdr3_aa: CACVRDFLNTEAFF
j_call: TRBJ1-5; d_call: .; v_call: TRBV7-2; clone_size: .; cdr3_nt: TGTGCCAGCAGCTTAGGGGCACGGCAGCCCCAGCATTTT; cdr3_aa: CASSLGARQPQHF
j_call: TRBJ1-1; d_call: TRBD1; v_call: TRBV11-2; clone_size: .; cdr3_nt: TGTGCCAGCAGCTTAGGGACAGGTACCACTGAAGCTTTCTTT; cdr3_aa: CASSLGTGTTEAFF
j_call: TRBJ1-1; d_call: .; v_call: TRBV5-1; clone_size: .; cdr3_nt: TGCGCCAGCAGCTTGGGCCCAGGGGTGGCTTTCTTT; cdr3_aa: CASSLGPGVAFF
j_call: TRBJ1-2; d_call: .; v_call: TRBV20-1; clone_size: .; cdr3_nt: TGCAGTGCTAGAGATGGAGATGGCTACACCTTC; cdr3_aa: CSARDGDGYTF
j_call: TRBJ2-3; d_call: .; v_call: TRBV6-5; clone_size: .; cdr3_nt: TGTGCCAGCAGTTATAGTGTCACAGATACGCAGTATTTT; cdr3_aa: CASSYSVTDTQYF
j_call: TRBJ1-2; d_call: .; v_call: TRBV7-9; clone_size: .; cdr3_nt: TGTGCCAGCAGCTTAGAGGGGGTGGCTGGCTACACCTTC; cdr3_aa: CASSLEGVAGYTF
j_call: TRBJ2-7; d_call: TRBD2; v_call: TRBV5-5; clone_size: .; cdr3_nt: TGTGCCAGCAGCTTGGGGCTAGCGGGTAGCTCCTACGAGCAGTACTTC; cdr3_aa: CASSLGLAGSSYEQYF
j_call: TRBJ1-1; d_call: TRBD1; v_call: TRBV5-1; clone_size: .; cdr3_nt: TGCGCCAGCAGCGACCGACAGGGAGGGAACACTGAAGCTTTCTTT; cdr3_aa: CASSDRQGGNTEAFF
j_call: TRBJ1-1; d_call: TRBD1; v_call: TRBV6-1; clone_size: .; cdr3_nt: TGTGCCAGCAGTGAAGGGAGACAGGGGGCGCAGACTTTCTTT; cdr3_aa: CASSEGRQGAQTFF
j_call: TRBJ2-7; d_call: .; v_call: TRBV7-2; clone_size: .; cdr3_nt: TGTGCCAGCAGCTTAGCTCCCTCGGGAGCCCACGAGCAGTACTTC; cdr3_aa: CASSLAPSGAHEQYF
j_call: TRBJ2-7; d_call: TRBD2; v_call: TRBV4-1; clone_size: once; cdr3_nt: TGCGCCAGCAGCCAAGGCGGGGGGGCTGACGAGCAGTACTTC; cdr3_aa: CASSQGGGADEQYF